This TCR beta chain is from a study of graft-versus-host responses after intestinal transplantation. As for this clone: What it binds is unknown.

Findings and limits, study-wide: Recipient marrow held GvH clones, some first seen in ileum or blood.

Generated by immunoSEQ multiplex PCR, the TCRdb table keeps only in-frame clones and is missing some. The sample holds roughly 110,000 clones, about 87% seen once. Looked up from germline, CDR1 is MNHNS and CDR2 is SASEGT. V lost 5 bases and J 7 bases, leaving 9 bases between the germline ends. The CDR3 is 13 amino acids. This chain joins TRBV6-1 and TRBJ1-6; D call uncertain. Source: unstimulated CD4+ T cells sorted from spleen or lymph node cells, taken before transplant. This TCR was recovered from a human donor who was the organ donor for an intestinal transplant. DNA for the CDR3: TGTGCCAGCAGTCCTGATGGAAATTCACCCCTCCACTTT. Translated: CASSPDGNSPLHF.